The 19 T cell receptor beta chains below were found in one sample sequenced in a study of beta chain features in type 1 diabetes. These receptors are not linked to any known antigen. Sequencing targeted expressed TCRB transcripts, as all isolated RNA had been reverse transcribed. Using immunoSEQ multiplex PCR, the repertoire was profiled, and TCRdb retains in-frame clones only, with some absent. The sample includes under 70,000 clones, about 60% of them seen just once. Study results and limitations: Significant though moderate, a shortening of TCRB CDR3s appeared in all four CD4+ subsets of Type 1 diabetes patients.

The sample comprised stem cell memory CD4+ T cells from blood. These receptors were collected from a woman in her twenties or thirties with type 1 diabetes.

The V gene is TRBV5-1, the J gene TRBJ2-1, with 15 bases matching TRBD2. J lost 4 bases, V lost 2 bases, and 1 base had no gene match. Germline CDR1 is SGHRS and CDR2 is YFSETQ. The CDR3 extends over 16 amino acids. Here the CDR3 reads CASSFGTSGRYNEQFF. DNA of the CDR3: TGCGCCAGCAGCTTCGGGACTAGCGGGAGGTACAATGAGCAGTTCTTC.

The chain recombines TRBV4-2 with TRBJ2-7; D may be TRBD2 (6 bases). The CDR3 runs to 17 residues. Deletions cut 0 bases from V and 0 bases from J, with 15 bases between. The germline V gene encodes CDR1 LGHNA and CDR2 YNFKEQ. CDR3 amino acids: CASSQDQGGVSSYEQYF. The CDR3 nucleotides are TGTGCCAGCAGCCAAGATCAGGGCGGGGTAAGCTCCTACGAGCAGTACTTC.

The chain has TRBV5-1 and TRBJ1-1; TRBD1 is a possible D gene (6 bases). Germline-derived CDR1 and CDR2 are SGHRS and YFSETQ. Trimming removed 1 base at V and 4 bases at J, with 11 bases between. CDR3 length: 14 amino acids. CDR3 residues: CASSLRGASTEAFF. CDR3 nucleotides: TGCGCCAGCAGCTTGCGGGGGGCCTCCACTGAAGCTTTCTTT.

This clone was seen a handful of times. This chain connects TRBV5-1 to TRBJ2-7; D may be TRBD2 (5 bases). From germline, CDR1 is SGHRS and CDR2 YFSETQ. V lost 0 bases and J 1 base, leaving 8 bases between the germline ends. The CDR3 runs to 14 residues. CDR3 coding DNA: TGCGCCAGCAGCTTGGGACTATCATCCTACGAGCAGTACTTC. Translating gives CASSLGLSSYEQYF.

The chain is built from TRBV30 and TRBJ2-2; D is unclear. The CDR3 covers 13 residues. Germline-derived CDR1 and CDR2 are GTSNPN and SVGIG (reference sequence). The V end was cut by 0 bases, the J end by 5 bases, with 7 bases between. For the CDR3, the DNA is TGTGCCTGGAGTGTACCTAATACCGGGGAGCTGTTTTTT. Amino acids: CAWSVPNTGELFF.

CDR3 residues: CASSQGRDEKLFF. CDR3 nucleotides: TGTGCCAGCAGCCAAGGCAGGGATGAAAAACTGTTTTTT. The chain links TRBV4-2 to TRBJ1-4, with D perhaps TRBD1 (5 bases). The CDR3 extends over 13 amino acids. V lost 1 base and J lost 6, with 6 bases in between. The germline V gene has CDR1 LGHNA and CDR2 YNFKEQ.

This clone was recorded a few times. The chain uses TRBV15 and TRBJ2-1; 10 nucleotides line up with TRBD1. CDR3 length: 18 residues. With 2 bases clipped from V and 4 bases from J, the junction kept 11 bases outside the gene matches. Germline CDR1 LNHNV, CDR2 YYDKDF (reference sequence). DNA of the CDR3: TGTGCCACCAGCAGACCGCCTCCGACAGGGGGCTCATACAATGAGCAGTTCTTC. It encodes CATSRPPPTGGSYNEQFF.

The chain employs TRBV7-3 and TRBJ2-1; D uncertain. This CDR3 comprises 15 residues. Germline V gives CDR1 SGHTA, CDR2 FQGTGA. V gave up 3 bases and J gave up 0 bases, with 9 bases separating them. Here the CDR3 reads CASSFAYSSYNEQFF. The CDR3 DNA reads TGTGCCAGCAGCTTTGCGTATAGCTCCTACAATGAGCAGTTCTTC.

This sequence joins TRBV14 and TRBJ1-1; D gene uncertain. Trimming pared 0 bases from V and 1 base from J, leaving 6 bases between. Germline CDR1 is SGHDN and CDR2 is FVKESK. The CDR3 is 14 amino acids. This CDR3 reads CASSQDSSNTEAFF. The DNA for the CDR3 is TGTGCCAGCAGCCAAGATAGCTCGAACACTGAAGCTTTCTTT.

The chain carries TRBV19 and TRBJ2-4; possibly TRBD2 for D (6 bases). Germline assignment: CDR1 LNHDA and CDR2 SQIVND (reference sequence). This CDR3 is built from 16 residues. Trimming removed 3 bases from V and 1 base from J, with 13 bases in between. This CDR3 is CASSIRGKAAKNIQYF. Here the CDR3 DNA reads TGTGCCAGTAGTATCCGCGGGAAGGCGGCCAAAAACATTCAGTACTTC.

The chain recombines TRBV7-9 with TRBJ2-2, with D uncertain. The CDR3 covers 10 residues. Germline V CDR1 and CDR2: SEHNR, FQNEAQ (reference sequence). Trimming took off 8 bases at V and 5 bases at J, with 3 bases between the two ends. CDR3 sequence (DNA): TGTGCCAGCTCGACCGGGGAGCTGTTTTTT. This translates into CASSTGELFF.

The chain combines TRBV6-1 with TRBJ1-1; 9 nucleotides align to TRBD1. V gave up 10 bases and J gave up 5 bases; unmatched junction bases: 8. The CDR3 consists of 13 residues. Looked up from germline, CDR1 is MNHNS and CDR2 is SASEGT. The CDR3 sequence: CATIRQGVTEAFF. The CDR3 coding sequence is TGTGCCACCATAAGACAGGGGGTAACTGAAGCTTTCTTT.

This rearrangement joins TRBV7-9 to TRBJ2-2, with D tentatively TRBD2 (6 bases). CDR1 SEHNR and CDR2 FQNEAQ come from the germline V gene (reference sequence). The CDR3 consists of 14 residues. V was trimmed by 7 bases and J by 3 bases, leaving 12 bases between them. CDR3 nucleotides: TGTGCCAGCACGGGAGCGCGGTACACCGGGGAGCTGTTTTTT. Amino acids: CASTGARYTGELFF.

In its sample, this clone was seen a few times. The rearrangement uses TRBV23-1 and TRBJ1-5, with a tentative D call TRBD1 (6 bases). TRBV23-1 is assigned to the ORF class and has an uncertain function. CDR3 size: 15 residues. The V end lost 4 bases, the J end lost 4 bases, and 14 bases lay between the germline ends. The CDR3 sequence is CASSRAGGLNQPQHF. The CDR3 DNA follows: TGCGCCAGCAGTCGTGCGGGGGGCTTAAATCAGCCCCAGCATTTT.

This clone was observed a handful of times. CDR3 residues: CASSLEMSQGFYGYTF. Written as DNA, the CDR3 is TGTGCCAGCAGCTTAGAGATGAGCCAGGGCTTCTATGGCTACACCTTC. The V and J genes are TRBV7-9 and TRBJ1-2; tentatively, D is TRBD1 (5 bases). CDR1 and CDR2 (germline): SEHNR, FQNEAQ (reference sequence). CDR3 length: 16 amino acids. The V gene lost 1 base and the J gene lost 4 bases, with 16 bases spanning the gap.

CDR3 region: CASSMGTSLGGELFF. The DNA for the CDR3 is TGTGCCAGTAGTATGGGGACTAGCCTTGGCGGGGAGCTGTTTTTT. The chain is built from TRBV19 and TRBJ2-2, with 9 nucleotides matching TRBD2. The CDR3 totals 15 residues. The germline gives CDR1 LNHDA, CDR2 SQIVND (reference sequence). J gave up 7 bases and V 3 bases, and 6 bases lay outside the gene matches.

The CDR3: CASSQEKREGVDTQYF. The CDR3 region has the DNA TGTGCCAGCAGCCAAGAGAAGCGGGAGGGGGTAGATACGCAGTATTTT. The V and J genes are TRBV4-2 and TRBJ2-3; 10 bases agree with TRBD2. Germline-derived CDR1 and CDR2 are LGHNA and YNFKEQ. The CDR3 has 16 residues. V trimming: 0 bases; J trimming: 5 bases; junction bases outside the gene matches: 5.

The genes are TRBV6-5 and TRBJ2-7; 7 nucleotides match TRBD1. The CDR3 is made up of 14 amino acids. Germline assignment: CDR1 MNHEY and CDR2 SVGAGI. V shed 2 bases, J shed 2 bases, and the junction held 3 bases outside the gene matches. The CDR3 DNA reads TGTGCCAGCAGTTACCAGGGGGACGCCTACGAGCAGTACTTC. Translation gives CASSYQGDAYEQYF.

A few counts support this clone. This chain links TRBV14 with TRBJ2-7; 9 bases map to TRBD1. The CDR3 totals 14 residues. Trimming removed 2 bases from V and 6 bases from J; junction bases left unmatched: 5. Germline CDR1 reads SGHDN; CDR2 reads FVKESK. CDR3 bases: TGTGCCAGCAGCCAACGAACAGGGGGCAGCGAGCAGTACTTC. Encoded protein: CASSQRTGGSEQYF.